A selection of T cell receptor beta chains follows, all from one sample in a study of shared clonotypes between healthy human individuals. Clones were read by immunoSEQ multiplex PCR, and TCRdb kept only the in-frame ones, dropping some. The table shows a few million clones, with roughly 92% occurring only once. The sample comprised naive CD4+ T cells sorted from blood. Receptor source: a man between 18 and 29 years old in good health. CDR3s include the opening cysteine and the closing phenylalanine or tryptophan. The D gene is left open where the match is weak. Rows give clone size only sometimes, using once, few, many, or a class for an expanded clone.

>TRBJ2-1|once|TRBV29-1|NA
TGCAGCGTTGGGTACTACCTGAGCTCCTACAATGAGCAGTTCTTC
CSVGYYLSSYNEQFF
>TRBJ1-2|NA|TRBV30|NA
TGTGCCTGGAGTGTAGGCCGAAACTATGGCTACACCTTC
CAWSVGRNYGYTF
>TRBJ2-5|NA|TRBV5-4|NA
TGTGCCACCGCGGAAAACCAAGAGACCCAGTACTTC
CATAENQETQYF
>TRBJ1-2|NA|TRBV7-2|NA
TGTGCCAGCAGCCGAGTAGGCGACTATGGCTACACCTTC
CASSRVGDYGYTF
>TRBJ1-6|few|TRBV9|NA
TGTGCCAGCAGCGTGGGGCTAGTGGGTTCACCCCTCCACTTT
CASSVGLVGSPLHF
>TRBJ2-2|NA|TRBV11-3|TRBD1
TGTGCCAGCAGCTTCCAGGGGGCGGGGACCGGGGAGCTGTTTTTT
CASSFQGAGTGELFF
>TRBJ1-6|NA|TRBV4-2|TRBD1
TGTGCCAGCAGCCGGGAGGGACAGGCATATAATTCACCCCTCCACTTT
CASSREGQAYNSPLHF
>TRBJ1-1|few|TRBV9|NA
TGTGCCAGCAGCGTTGGGGGGCACGCGAACACTGAAGCTTTCTTT
CASSVGGHANTEAFF
>TRBJ1-2|NA|TRBV5-1|TRBD1
TGCGCCAGCGCAGGGGGGATGAACTATGGCTACACCTTC
CASAGGMNYGYTF
>TRBJ1-2|once|TRBV5-1|NA
TGCGCCAGCAGCTTGTCAGGGGAAGCGAACTATGGCTACACCTTC
CASSLSGEANYGYTF
>TRBJ2-5|once|TRBV7-2|NA
TGTGCCAGCAGCTGGGCTAAAGAGACCCAGTACTTC
CASSWAKETQYF
>TRBJ2-7|NA|TRBV30|TRBD2
TGTGCCTGGAGTGACTATCCGGGGTACTTCAGCGGGGGCTACGAGCAGTACTTC
CAWSDYPGYFSGGYEQYF
>TRBJ2-5|NA|TRBV11-2|NA
TGTGCCAGCAGCTTAGGTGCAGGGTACCAAGAGACCCAGTACTTC
CASSLGAGYQETQYF
>TRBJ1-4|NA|TRBV30|NA
TGTGCCTGTAGTACCCAGGGGCATGAAAAACTGTTTTTT
CACSTQGHEKLFF